Below are 9 T cell receptor beta chains sequenced from a single sample in a study of blood T cell repertoires in COVID-19. Some clones are missing from TCRdb's copy, which holds only in-frame ones; the method was immunoSEQ multiplex PCR. The repertoire holds 120,000 to 150,000 clones, with about 90% as singletons. Sequencing was performed on peripheral blood. The receptors stem from a human donor in a cohort sampled during active COVID-19.

The V call is TRBV6-2 or TRBV6-3, the J call TRBJ2-7, with 9 bases that match TRBD2. The CDR3 consists of 16 residues. CDR1 and CDR2 from the germline V gene are MNHEY and SVGEGT. After removal of 1 base from V and 3 bases from J, the junction contained 7 bases not matched to a gene. CDR3 residues: CASSYLPTSGVYEQYF. The CDR3 DNA reads as TGTGCCAGCAGTTACTTACCGACTAGCGGAGTCTACGAGCAGTACTTC.

V gene TRBV19 combines with J gene TRBJ2-7, with 9 nucleotides matching TRBD2. CDR1 LNHDA and CDR2 SQIVND come from the germline V gene (reference sequence). The CDR3 is 16 amino acids. Trimming cost V 2 bases and J 2 bases; bases outside gene matches: 7. CDR3 region: CASSISPSGTTYEQYF. Written as DNA, the CDR3 is TGTGCCAGTAGTATATCGCCTAGCGGGACCACCTACGAGCAGTACTTC. Together with reference TRBV19 and TRBJ2-7, the CDR3 gives the full variable domain: DGGITQSPKYLFRKEGQNVTLSCEQNLNHDAMYWYRQDPGQGLRLIYYSQIVNDFQKGDIAEGYSVSREKKESFPLTVTSAQKNPTAFYLCASSISPSGTTYEQYFGPGTRLTVT.

This clone has more than one count but fewer than ten. The chain links TRBV7-3 to TRBJ2-3, with D perhaps matching TRBD1 (5 bases). This CDR3 spans 15 amino acids. Germline CDR1 and CDR2: SGHTA and FQGTGA. Trimming pared 5 bases from V and 4 bases from J, leaving 16 bases between. The CDR3 bases are TGTGCCAGCAGCCCAGACAGAGGTTGGTCAGATACGCAGTATTTT. Translation gives CASSPDRGWSDTQYF. The variable domain in full, completed from reference TRBV7-3 and TRBJ2-3, reads GAGVSQTPSNKVTEKGKYVELRCDPISGHTALYWYRQSLGQGPEFLIYFQGTGAADDSGLPNDRFFAVRPEGSVSTLKIQRTERGDSAVYLCASSPDRGWSDTQYFGPGTRLTVL.

This chain joins TRBV18 and TRBJ2-7; D is undetermined. The V end lost 3 bases, the J end lost 4 bases, and 4 bases lay between the germline ends. CDR1 is KGHSH and CDR2 is LQKENI in the germline V gene. The CDR3 is made up of 11 amino acids. The CDR3 protein is CASSPGYEQYF. The CDR3 region has the DNA TGTGCCAGCTCACCCGGGTACGAGCAGTACTTC.

V usage is TRBV28 and J usage is TRBJ2-1; D remains ambiguous. Germline V gives CDR1 MDHEN, CDR2 SYDVKM. The CDR3 runs to 14 residues. V shed 3 bases and J shed 0 bases, with 6 bases lying between them. The CDR3 sequence: CASSFISSYNEQFF. The CDR3 DNA follows: TGTGCCAGCAGTTTTATCAGCTCCTACAATGAGCAGTTCTTC.

The chain employs TRBV19 and TRBJ1-1, with no clear D. The V gene's germline CDR1 is LNHDA and CDR2 SQIVND (reference sequence). Trimming cost V 3 bases and J 2 bases, with 10 bases left between them. The CDR3 loop spans 14 amino acids. The CDR3 DNA sequence: TGTGCCAGTAGTATCCCAGGCTTTAACACTGAAGCTTTCTTT. It is translated as CASSIPGFNTEAFF.

The genes are TRBV3-1 (or the pseudogene TRBV3-2) and TRBJ1-2; D unclear. Deletions cut 4 bases from V and 4 bases from J, with 13 bases between. Germline V lookup: CDR1 LGHDT, CDR2 YNNKEL (reference sequence). This CDR3 spans 14 amino acids. The CDR3 loop reads CASSLSDSSYGYTF. CDR3 DNA: TGTGCCAGCAGCCTCAGTGACTCATCCTATGGCTACACCTTC.

The V call is TRBV27, the J call TRBJ2-1; D call uncertain. Trimming removed 0 bases at V and 0 bases at J, with 9 bases between. The CDR3 length is 16 residues. Per the germline V gene, CDR1 is MNHEY and CDR2 is SMNVEV (reference sequence). In nucleotides, the CDR3 is TGTGCCAGCAGTTTATCCCCAGGAAGCTCCTACAATGAGCAGTTCTTC. Amino acid sequence: CASSLSPGSSYNEQFF.

V is TRBV6-5 and J is TRBJ1-1; tentative D call: TRBD1 (6 bases). CDR1 is MNHEY, CDR2 SVGAGI, per germline. V was shortened by 6 bases and J by 4 bases, with 18 bases between the two germline ends. This CDR3 spans 15 amino acids. The CDR3 sequence is CASSWMGQLITEAFF. The DNA for the CDR3 is TGTGCCAGCAGCTGGATGGGACAACTGATCACTGAAGCTTTCTTT.